The entry below gives a single T cell receptor beta chain sequence along with its context. Its target is not known. The data were obtained in a study of graft-versus-host responses after intestinal transplantation. Across the study: The recipients all started with anti-thymocyte globulin induction and then took tacrolimus and steroids for approximately 3 years.

TCRdb's copy holds only in-frame clones and misses some; the assay was immunoSEQ multiplex PCR. The table shows about 90,000 clones, with about 93% occurring only once. General observations from the study: Allografts of one patient group, those with graft-donor T cell macrochimerism, had high graft-versus-host to host-versus-graft clonal ratios.

Per germline, CDR1 SQVTM and CDR2 ANQGSEA. The CDR3 consists of 12 residues. V was pared by 0 bases and J by 8 bases, with 10 bases between. The sequence was obtained from a human donor who received an intestinal transplant. Material: unstimulated CD8+ T cells sorted from spleen or lymph node cells, obtained before intestinal transplant. The chain recombines TRBV29-1 with TRBJ1-1; D gene ambiguous. The CDR3 DNA reads TGCAGCGTTGAAGAAAGCAGGCCAGAAGCTTTCTTT. Translation: CSVEESRPEAFF.